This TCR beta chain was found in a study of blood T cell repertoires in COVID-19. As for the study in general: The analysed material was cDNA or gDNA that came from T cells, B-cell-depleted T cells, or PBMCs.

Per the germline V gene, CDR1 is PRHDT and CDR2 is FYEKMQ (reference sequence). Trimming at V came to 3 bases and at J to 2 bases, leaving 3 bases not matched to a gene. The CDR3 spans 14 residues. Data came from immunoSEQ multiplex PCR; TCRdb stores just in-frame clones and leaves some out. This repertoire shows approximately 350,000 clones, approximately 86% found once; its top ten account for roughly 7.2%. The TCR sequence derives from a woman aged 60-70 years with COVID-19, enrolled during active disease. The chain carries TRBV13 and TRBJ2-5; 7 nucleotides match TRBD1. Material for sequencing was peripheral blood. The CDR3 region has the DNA TGTGCCAGCAGCTTGGACAGGCGACAAGAGACCCAGTACTTC. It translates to CASSLDRRQETQYF.